This T cell receptor (beta chain) comes out of a study of response to subunit inactivated influenza vaccine (dated by TCRdb to between 2018 and 2020). Some background on the complete study: To follow how T cells responded to a trivalent subunit inactivated influenza vaccine, the researchers relied on deep quantitative profiling of the T cell receptor repertoire. What the authors observed across the whole study: It was suggested by the authors that each seasonal influenza vaccination may recruit only a limited number of new T cells.

Receptor amplification or capture employed RT-PCR. The sequencing machine was an Illumina HiSeq 2500. TCRdb reanalyzed the raw reads on its own, using fastp at Q25 for trimming and MiXCR for clone calling, and kept in-frame beta chains. Records with the same CDR3 protein are collapsed into one entry carrying the most frequent genes and DNA. This sample is represented by under 750,000 distinct CDR3 sequences; 10% to 15% of them were singletons. Roughly 10% of the sample lies in the top ten. Of note for this clonotype: Its antigen is unknown. No base quality information exists; no much larger clone differs at one position.

The germline V and J ends show losses of 1 base and 7 bases respectively, and no gene match explains 7 bases of the junction. The CDR3 has 16 amino acids, counting the end cysteine and phenylalanine. Only the CDR3 DNA stays, 48 bases, in frame from base 1. Via the germline V gene, CDR1 is MGHRA and CDR2 YSYEKL. This TCR came from a man aged 50-59 years who received an inactivated influenza vaccine. Donor details come from another sample of the same person, matched by shared clones. Recombination linked TRBV4-1 to TRBJ2-1; the central 10 bases match TRBD2. Sequenced material: PBMCs from blood, taken on the day of vaccination. The CDR3 sequence is CASSQVLPSGSNEQFF. The base sequence is TGCGCCAGCAGCCAAGTACTCCCTAGCGGGAGTAATGAGCAGTTCTTC.